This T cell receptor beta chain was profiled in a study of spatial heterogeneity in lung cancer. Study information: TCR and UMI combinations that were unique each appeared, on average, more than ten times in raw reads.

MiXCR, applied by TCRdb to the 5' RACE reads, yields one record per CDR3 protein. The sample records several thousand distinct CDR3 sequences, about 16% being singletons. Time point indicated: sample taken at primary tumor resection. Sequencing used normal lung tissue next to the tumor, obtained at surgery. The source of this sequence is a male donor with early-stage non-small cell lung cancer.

The CDR3 loop is CASSVGLGGTRNEQFF. The CDR3 nucleotides read TGTGCCAGCAGTGTGGGTCTTGGGGGTACGAGGAATGAGCAGTTCTTC. This rearrangement joins TRBV25-1 to TRBJ2-1, with D possibly called TRBD1 or TRBD2 (5 bases each). The CDR3 extends over 16 amino acids. V was trimmed by 4 bases and J by 7 bases, leaving 20 bases between them. Germline loops: CDR1 MGHDK, CDR2 SYGVNS.